This TCR beta chain was identified in a study of blood T cell repertoires in COVID-19. Study context: Acute and convalescent COVID-19 samples came from the United States, Italy and Spain.

The CDR3 contains 13 residues. The ends lost 3 bases at V and 3 bases at J; junction bases unmatched: 3. Germline V gives CDR1 DFQATT, CDR2 SNEGSKA (reference sequence). Per the study methods: Using reference gene primer amplification, nucleated cell counts were estimated. Sequenced by immunoSEQ multiplex PCR; TCRdb stores in-frame clones only, minus some. Clone size and the V and J calls come from that table; the DNA yielded D and trimming. Of roughly 320,000 clones listed, approximately 85% are singletons. Sequencing was done on a sample of peripheral blood. This TCR was sampled from a human donor in a cohort sampled during active COVID-19. This chain joins TRBV20-1 and TRBJ1-1; 8 positions match TRBD1. The CDR3 DNA is TGCAGTGCTAGTGGGACAGGCGACACTGAAGCTTTCTTT. Translating gives CSASGTGDTEAFF.